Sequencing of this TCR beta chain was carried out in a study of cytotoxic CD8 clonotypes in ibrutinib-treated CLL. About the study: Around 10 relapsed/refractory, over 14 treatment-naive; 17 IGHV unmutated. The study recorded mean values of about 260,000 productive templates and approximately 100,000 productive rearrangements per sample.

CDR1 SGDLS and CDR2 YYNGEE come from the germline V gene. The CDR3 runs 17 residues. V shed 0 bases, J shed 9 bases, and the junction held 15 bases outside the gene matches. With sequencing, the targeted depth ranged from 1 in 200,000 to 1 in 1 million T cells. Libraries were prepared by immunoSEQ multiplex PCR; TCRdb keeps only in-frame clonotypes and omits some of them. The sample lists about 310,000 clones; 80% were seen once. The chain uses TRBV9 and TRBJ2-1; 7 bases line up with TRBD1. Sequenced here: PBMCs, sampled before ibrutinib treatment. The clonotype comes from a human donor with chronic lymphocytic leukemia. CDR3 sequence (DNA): TGTGCCAGCAGCGTAGTTCCCTTGGGACAGTCCTCACTTGAGCAGTTCTTC. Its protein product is CASSVVPLGQSSLEQFF.